The rows below give T cell receptor beta chains drawn from one sample of a study of technical replicates of blood from a handful of donors. Measured with immunoSEQ multiplex PCR; TCRdb has only the in-frame clones, and not every one. The sample holds around 60,000 clones, almost 95% seen once. Sample: PBMCs. These receptors all stem from a human donor in good health. Some clones in this sample may be carry-over from other donors' samples. Both conserved end residues are part of each CDR3. D genes are given only for firm matches. Not every row has a clone size; where given, it reads once, few, many or a size class.

V	D	size	J	DNA	CDR3
TRBV7-2	TRBD1	.	TRBJ1-2	TGTGCCAGCAGCCTAGGTGGGACAGGGAGTGGCTACACCTTC	CASSLGGTGSGYTF
TRBV13	.	.	TRBJ2-7	TGTGCCAGCAGCTTAGGCGGAGGGACCTACGAGCAGTACTTC	CASSLGGGTYEQYF
TRBV7-6	TRBD1	.	TRBJ2-1	TGTGCCAGCAGCCCAAGAGTGGGACAGGGCAACAATGAGCAGTTCTTC	CASSPRVGQGNNEQFF
TRBV13	.	.	TRBJ2-3	TGTGCCAGCAGCAAACTAAGCACAGATACGCAGTATTTT	CASSKLSTDTQYF
TRBV18	.	.	TRBJ2-5	TGTGCCAGCTCACCACCGTCCGGGGGCCAAGAGACCCAGTACTTC	CASSPPSGGQETQYF
TRBV7-2	TRBD2	.	TRBJ2-1	TGTGCCAGCAGCTTGCGGGAGGCCTTCCCCTACAATGAGCAGTTCTTC	CASSLREAFPYNEQFF
TRBV13	.	.	TRBJ1-1	TGTGCCAGCAGCTTTAGGAGTATGAACACTGAAGCTTTCTTT	CASSFRSMNTEAFF
TRBV29-1	.	once	TRBJ2-5	TGCAGCTACCAGGGGGACTTGGGGGAGACCCAGTACTTC	CSYQGDLGETQYF
TRBV5-1	TRBD1	once	TRBJ2-7	TGCGCCAGCAGCTTCCGACAGGGGGACGAGCAGTACTTC	CASSFRQGDEQYF
TRBV5-6	TRBD2	.	TRBJ2-1	TGTGCCAGCAGCTTGGGGGGCAGCGGGAGCCGCCTTTACAATGAGCAGTTCTTC	CASSLGGSGSRLYNEQFF
TRBV2	.	few	TRBJ1-1	TGTGCCAGCCGCAGATTACAAATGAACACTGAAGCTTTCTTT	CASRRLQMNTEAFF
TRBV2	TRBD2	once	TRBJ2-1	TGTGCCAGCAGTGGAAATAGCGGGATTTCCTATGAGCAGTTCTTC	CASSGNSGISYEQFF
TRBV7-2	.	.	TRBJ1-5	TGTGCCAGCAGCTTGGGGGGGAGTATCAATCAGCCCCAGCATTTT	CASSLGGSINQPQHF
TRBV25-1	TRBD1	.	TRBJ2-1	TGTGCCAGCAGTGACAGACAGGGGGTCCACCCCGGTTACAATGAGCAGTTCTTC	CASSDRQGVHPGYNEQFF
TRBV9	.	.	TRBJ1-2	TGTGCCAGCAGCGAGCCAGCGCATGGCTACACCTTC	CASSEPAHGYTF
TRBV7-9	.	.	TRBJ2-2	TGTGCCAGCGCAAAACCGGAGATGACCGGGGAGCTGTTTTTT	CASAKPEMTGELFF
TRBV18	TRBD1	once	TRBJ1-4	TGTGCCAGCTCCCCCGAAGACAGGGGAAATGAAAAACTGTTTTTT	CASSPEDRGNEKLFF
TRBV14	.	.	TRBJ1-1	TGTGCCAGCAGCCAACAGGGTTTGGGAACTGAAGCTTTCTTT	CASSQQGLGTEAFF
TRBV9	TRBD1	.	TRBJ1-6	TGTGCCAGCAGCGTTACAGGGGTAGGGGGCAATTCACCCCTCCACTTT	CASSVTGVGGNSPLHF
TRBV7-9	.	.	TRBJ1-2	TGTGCCAGCAGACCGACAGAGAATAACTATGGCTACACCTTC	CASRPTENNYGYTF
TRBV14	TRBD1	.	TRBJ2-7	TGTGCCAGCAGCGGACAGGGGGGCCCTCGAGAGCAGTACTTC	CASSGQGGPREQYF
TRBV5-4	.	.	TRBJ2-5	TGTGCCAGCAGCTCCCGGCGTCGATTGGGGGCATCCCGAGAGACCCAGTACTTC	CASSSRRRLGASRETQYF
TRBV5-1	TRBD2	once	TRBJ2-1	TGCGCCAGCAGCTTGGGACTAGCGGGGTATGAGCAGTTCTTC	CASSLGLAGYEQFF
TRBV5-4	.	.	TRBJ2-5	TGTGCCAGCAGCCCGAAGGGGTCAATCGAGACCCAGTACTTC	CASSPKGSIETQYF
TRBV28	TRBD2	.	TRBJ2-7	TGTGCCAGCATGGTCGGTGGCCTAGCGGGAGGCTACGAGCAGTACTTC	CASMVGGLAGGYEQYF
TRBV30	.	once	TRBJ1-2	TGTGCCTGGAATACAGGCCGCTATGGCTACACCTTC	CAWNTGRYGYTF
TRBV7-9	.	.	TRBJ2-1	TGTGCCAGCAGCTTACTGCCAGGGATCTACAATGAGCAGTTCTTC	CASSLLPGIYNEQFF
TRBV10-3	.	.	TRBJ2-1	TGTGCCATCAGTGAGCCACCCGTTGCGGGTCTCTCCTACAATGAGCAGTTCTTC	CAISEPPVAGLSYNEQFF
TRBV7-3	.	.	TRBJ2-3	TGTGCCAGCAGCCTCAGGGCGCGTCCGGATACGCAGTATTTT	CASSLRARPDTQYF
TRBV6-6	TRBD2	.	TRBJ2-2	TGTGCCACCGGGGGGAGTTACGCGAACACCGGGGAGCTGTTTTTT	CATGGSYANTGELFF
TRBV11-2	.	.	TRBJ2-7	TGTGCCAGCAGCCGAGGGACTGTCCCTGGCGAGCAGTACTTC	CASSRGTVPGEQYF
TRBV19	TRBD2	once	TRBJ2-2	TGTGCCAGTAACCCTAGCGGGAGCACCGGGGAGCTGTTTTTT	CASNPSGSTGELFF
TRBV7-2	.	.	TRBJ2-7	TGTGCCAGCAGCTTAGGTCGGGGGAGCTCCTACGAGCAGTACTTC	CASSLGRGSSYEQYF
TRBV2	TRBD2	.	TRBJ2-1	TGTGCCAGCAGGGAGACTAGCGGGGTATACAATGAGCAGTTCTTC	CASRETSGVYNEQFF
TRBV6-5	.	.	TRBJ2-3	TGTGCCACCCGGGGTACCACAGATACGCAGTATTTT	CATRGTTDTQYF
TRBV2	.	.	TRBJ1-1	TGTGCCAGCAGTGCATCTCAGGGCTCCACTGAAGCTTTCTTT	CASSASQGSTEAFF
TRBV4-1	.	.	TRBJ2-4	TGCGCCAGCAGCCAGCCCGGACGGGAAGCCAAAAACATTCAGTACTTC	CASSQPGREAKNIQYF
TRBV7-2	TRBD2	.	TRBJ2-1	TGTGCCAGCAGCTCCGGACTAGGGAATGAGCAGTTCTTC	CASSSGLGNEQFF
TRBV7-9	.	once	TRBJ1-2	TGTGCCAGCTCCCAACCCAACAGGGACGGCTACACCTTC	CASSQPNRDGYTF
TRBV25-1	.	.	TRBJ2-7	TGTGCCAGCAGTCAGGGAGGTACCTACGAGCAGTACTTC	CASSQGGTYEQYF
TRBV7-8	TRBD2	.	TRBJ2-3	TGTGCCAGCAGCTCTCGGCGGGAGTATGGGGCAGATACGCAGTATTTT	CASSSRREYGADTQYF